This T cell receptor beta chain was captured in a study of regulatory T cells in long-lasting Graves disease. Time point in this sample: newly diagnosed GD, antithyroid drugs for less than 3 months. The TCR library was made from RNA that had been extracted from PBMCs in TRIzol. Library construction for TCR beta used iRepertoire HTBI primers and Arm-PCR of CDR3 regions. MiXCR was run by TCRdb on the multiplex PCR reads, yielding one entry per CDR3 protein. The data show around 320,000 distinct CDR3 sequences, approximately 16% seen once. This clonotype was found many times. These same records also appear under a second study, on T cells in Graves' hyperthyroidism and ophthalmopathy.

The source is a man between 35 and 55 years old with Graves disease. The material was peripheral blood mononuclear cells (PBMCs), obtained at new diagnosis, from a patient treated with antithyroid drugs.

The CDR3 sequence is CASSLGGRGGDTQYF. For the CDR3, the DNA is TGTGCCAGCAGTTTAGGTGGGCGGGGCGGAGATACGCAGTATTTT. The rearrangement joins TRBV28 to TRBJ2-3; weak D call: TRBD2 (6 bases). Germline CDR1 reads MDHEN; CDR2 reads SYDVKM. There are 15 residues in the CDR3. The V end was cut by 2 bases, the J end by 5 bases, with 14 bases between.